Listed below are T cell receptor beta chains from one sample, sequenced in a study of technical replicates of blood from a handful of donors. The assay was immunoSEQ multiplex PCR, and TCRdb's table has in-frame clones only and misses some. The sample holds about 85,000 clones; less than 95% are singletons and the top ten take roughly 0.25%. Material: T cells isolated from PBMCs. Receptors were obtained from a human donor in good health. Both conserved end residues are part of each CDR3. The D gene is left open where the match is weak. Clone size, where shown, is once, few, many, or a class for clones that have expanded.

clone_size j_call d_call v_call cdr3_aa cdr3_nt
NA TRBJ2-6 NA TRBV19 CASSYNGVGANVLTF TGTGCCAGTAGCTACAACGGGGTTGGGGCCAACGTCCTGACTTTC
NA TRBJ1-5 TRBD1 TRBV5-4 CASSQGGSSNQPQHF TGTGCCAGCAGCCAGGGGGGCAGCAGCAATCAGCCCCAGCATTTT
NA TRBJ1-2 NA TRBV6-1 CASSVHRETGGYTF TGTGCCAGCAGTGTACACAGGGAAACTGGTGGCTACACCTTC
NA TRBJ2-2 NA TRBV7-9 CASGLDTGELFF TGTGCCAGCGGACTCGACACCGGGGAGCTGTTTTTT
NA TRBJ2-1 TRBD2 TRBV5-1 CASMLAGGPDEQFF TGCGCCAGCATGCTAGCGGGAGGGCCCGATGAGCAGTTCTTC
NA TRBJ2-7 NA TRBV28 CATSPGVEQYF TGTGCTACTTCTCCAGGGGTCGAGCAGTACTTC
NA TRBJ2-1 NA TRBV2 CASSEGGQRGTLNEQFF TGTGCCAGCAGTGAGGGGGGGCAGCGGGGAACCCTCAATGAGCAGTTCTTC
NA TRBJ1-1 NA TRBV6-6 CASSDNRFEAFF TGTGCCAGCAGTGATAACAGATTTGAAGCTTTCTTT
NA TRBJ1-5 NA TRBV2 CASSDNRNQPQHF TGTGCCAGCAGTGACAACAGAAATCAGCCCCAGCATTTT
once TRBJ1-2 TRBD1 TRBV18 CASSTDRGRSYGYTF TGTGCCAGCTCAACGGACAGGGGGCGCAGCTATGGCTACACCTTC
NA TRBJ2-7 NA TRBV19 CASSIVQGSSYEQYF TGTGCCAGTAGTATAGTGCAGGGGTCCTCCTACGAGCAGTACTTC
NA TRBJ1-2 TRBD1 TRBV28 CASSQGQGGTYGYTF TGTGCCAGCAGCCAAGGACAGGGGGGAACTTATGGCTACACCTTC
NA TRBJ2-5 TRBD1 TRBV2 CASRLPGQRTQYF TGTGCCAGCAGATTACCGGGACAGAGAACCCAGTACTTC
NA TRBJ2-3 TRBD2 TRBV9 CASSVSGGSTDTQYF TGTGCCAGCAGCGTTAGCGGGGGCAGCACAGATACGCAGTATTTT
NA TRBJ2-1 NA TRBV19 CASSIELRQFF TGTGCCAGTAGTATAGAGCTTAGGCAGTTCTTC
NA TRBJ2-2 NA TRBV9 CASSQDRRPNTGELFF TGTGCCAGCAGCCAGGACAGACGGCCGAACACCGGGGAGCTGTTTTTT
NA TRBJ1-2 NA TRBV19 CASSIGTANYGYTF TGTGCCAGTAGTATCGGAACAGCTAACTATGGCTACACCTTC
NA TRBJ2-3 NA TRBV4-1 CASSQEARGLETTDTQYF TGCGCCAGCAGCCAAGAAGCACGAGGCCTCGAGACGACAGATACGCAGTATTTT
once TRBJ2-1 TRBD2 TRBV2 CASSENQGLVIEQFF TGTGCCAGCAGTGAAAATCAGGGACTAGTGATTGAGCAGTTCTTC
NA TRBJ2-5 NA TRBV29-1 CSVTAGVSLETQYF TGCAGCGTTACCGCAGGGGTCTCTCTGGAGACCCAGTACTTC
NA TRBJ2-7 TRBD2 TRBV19 CASSISAGVSYEQYF TGTGCCAGTAGTATCTCCGCGGGAGTCTCCTACGAGCAGTACTTC
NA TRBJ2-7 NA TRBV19 CASSMTGTYEQYF TGTGCCAGTAGTATGACGGGGACCTACGAGCAGTACTTC
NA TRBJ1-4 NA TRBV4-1 CASSQDFSRGDEKLFF TGCGCCAGCAGCCAAGATTTCTCCAGGGGTGATGAAAAACTGTTTTTT
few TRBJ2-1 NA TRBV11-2 CASSPSGTEQFF TGTGCCAGCAGCCCCAGCGGTACTGAGCAGTTCTTC
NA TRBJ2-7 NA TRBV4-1 CASSTTGYEQYF TGCGCCAGCAGCACAACAGGGTACGAGCAGTACTTC
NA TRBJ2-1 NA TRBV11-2 CASSSSGYSYNEQFF TGTGCCAGCAGCTCGAGCGGATACTCCTACAATGAGCAGTTCTTC
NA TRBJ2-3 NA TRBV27 CASSSTSSDTQYF TGTGCCAGCAGTTCGACTAGTTCAGATACGCAGTATTTT
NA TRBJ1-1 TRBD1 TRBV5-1 CASSRTGQGNGAFF TGCGCCAGCAGCCGTACGGGACAGGGTAACGGAGCTTTCTTT
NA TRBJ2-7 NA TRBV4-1 CASSQLAGPGDEQYF TGCGCCAGCAGCCAACTCGCGGGTCCTGGGGACGAGCAGTACTTC
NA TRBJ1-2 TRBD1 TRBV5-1 CASSSITGAYGYTF TGCGCCAGCAGCTCAATAACAGGGGCCTATGGCTACACCTTC
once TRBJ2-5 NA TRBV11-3 CASSLVGGPETQYF TGTGCCAGCAGCTTAGTGGGGGGGCCGGAGACCCAGTACTTC
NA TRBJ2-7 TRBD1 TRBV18 CASSPPDQGATYEQYF TGTGCCAGCTCACCACCGGATCAGGGGGCGACCTACGAGCAGTACTTC
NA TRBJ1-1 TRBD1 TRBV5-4 CASSSNPGQGRTEAFF TGTGCCAGCAGCTCCAATCCGGGACAGGGACGAACTGAAGCTTTCTTT
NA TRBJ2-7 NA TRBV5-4 CASSLGLVGSRYEQYF TGTGCCAGCAGCTTGGGACTAGTTGGATCTCGGTACGAGCAGTACTTC
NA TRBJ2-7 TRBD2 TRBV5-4 CASTTSGGFLYEQYF TGTGCCAGCACGACTAGCGGGGGGTTCCTATACGAGCAGTACTTC
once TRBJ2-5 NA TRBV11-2 CASSLVRETQYF TGTGCCAGCAGCTTAGTCCGGGAGACCCAGTACTTC